This TCR beta chain came from a study of blood T cells in healthy people across ages. The authors ran a second PCR of roughly 7 to 11 cycles using a sample-barcoded 5' primer and a J-beta primer mix. Every sample returned 3 million or more CDR3-containing paired-end reads. Using its own MiXCR run on the 5' RACE reads, TCRdb lists one record per CDR3 protein. The sample lists about 1.1 million distinct CDR3 sequences, 35% to 45% occurring once. The sequenced material came from blood. The source of this sequence is a man between 18 and 35 years old in good health.

The CDR3 reads CASSQYGQLNTEAFF. In DNA form, the CDR3 reads TGTGCCAGCAGCCAATATGGACAGCTGAACACTGAAGCTTTCTTT. This sequence joins TRBV16 and TRBJ1-1; perhaps TRBD1 as D (6 bases). There are 15 residues in the CDR3. Trimming left V 1 base short and J 0 bases short, with 9 bases between. Germline lookup yields CDR1 KGHSY and CDR2 FQNENV. The full variable domain, with the rest looked up from reference TRBV16 and TRBJ1-1, is GEEVAQTPKHLVRGEGQKAKLYCAPIKGHSYVFWYQQVLKNEFKFLISFQNENVFDETGMPKERFSAKCLPNSPCSLEIQATKLEDSAVYFCASSQYGQLNTEAFFGQGTRLTVV.